This TCR beta chain was retrieved from a study of PD-1 blockade in classical Hodgkin lymphoma (TCRdb year 2020). Describing the broader study: Nivolumab dosing was 3 mg/kg intravenously every 2 weeks, continuing until either disease progression or unacceptable toxicity. A peripheral blood immune signature of response to PD-1 blockade in classical Hodgkin lymphoma was defined using TCR beta sequencing and CyTOF.

With respect to this clone: The antigen this receptor binds is unknown. Base quality data are lacking; no much larger clone is found one base away.

Genomic DNA was extracted with the Qiagen DNeasy kit from unsorted PBMCs and from negatively selected CD4+ and CD8+ fractions. Amplification of TCR beta CDR3 regions was done by immunoSEQ multiplex PCR with primers that anneal to V and J segments. A synthetic immune receptor repertoire was used to minimize amplification bias, and any remaining bias was removed computationally after sequencing. Regarding the original processing steps: Repertoire diversity was quantified as the Shannon entropy index using custom Python scripts. Unsorted, CD4+ and CD8+ repertoires were examined separately, except in combined analyses, for which CD4+ and CD8+ sequences were merged in silico. Clonal expansion was defined as at least a 2-fold frequency increase after treatment relative to C1D1, with a pseudocount of 0.5 for undetected baseline clones. Clones with 0 or 1 copy at C1D1 were classified as singleton clones, and clones with 2 or more copies were classified as non-singleton clones. Clones expanded in unsorted samples were annotated as CD4+, CD8+ or unknown by matching protein sequences in sorted samples from the same patient. Diversity changes from C1D1 to C4D1 were tested in paired samples using Wilcoxon tests. Held by TCRdb, this immuneACCESS table contains in-frame sequences only and omits some clones. Under half of the omission traces to an unresolved V gene where checked; the cause of the rest is unknown. V and J calls and clone size are given by that table; D and trimming were obtained from the DNA. Here the sample has some 96,000 clones; roughly 91% occur a single time. 2% of the sample lies in the top ten.

CDR1 and CDR2, per the germline V gene, are SGHTA and FQGNSA. Compared with germline, V lacks 1 base and J lacks 2 bases; bases without a gene match: 5. Spanning cysteine to phenylalanine, the CDR3 consists of 17 amino acids. Of all the DNA, just the CDR3 is kept, 51 bases in frame from base 1. What this sample's time point label stands for: cycle 4 day 1 (C4D1), after 6 weeks of nivolumab. Every trial patient had relapsed following autologous stem cell transplantation, and prior brentuximab vedotin exposure was what differed among cohorts A, B and C. The trial cohort included roughly 60 patients with relapsed/refractory classical Hodgkin lymphoma, and each patient had a best overall response of complete response, partial response or progressive disease. In the multi-cohort phase II CheckMate 205 trial, trial patients received single-agent nivolumab. An independent review committee assessed best overall response by applying the 2007 International Working Group response criteria. Trial PBMCs were obtained immediately prior to nivolumab initiation (C1D1) and on therapy at cycle 2 day 1 and cycle 4 day 1. Peripheral blood was collected in 8 mL Vacutainer Cell Preparation Tubes, from which PBMCs were isolated by centrifugation and then cryopreserved.

What the study reported, not specific to this receptor: The study was limited to a single clinical trial cohort, and causes of repertoire differences, possibly disease activity or prior therapy, remained undefined. A significant rise by C4D1 was seen in CD4+ but not CD8+ TCR diversity (p=0.0027 vs p=0.16), with the rise being most apparent in complete responders (p=0.02). Lower diversity was observed in patients in whom nivolumab was started less than 1 year after ASCT, and these patients were excluded from later analyses so that confounding by immune reconstitution would be avoided. Baseline TCR diversity was reported to be lower in newly diagnosed patients than in healthy donors and to be lower still in relapsed/refractory patients. Among trial patients, those achieving complete response had baseline diversity similar to that of newly diagnosed patients, while diversity was significantly lower in partial responders and progressors.

The sequence links TRBV7-2 to TRBJ2-4; 10 bases in between match TRBD2. This clonotype originated in a human donor with classical Hodgkin lymphoma. The material sequenced was peripheral blood mononuclear cells (PBMCs), taken before the fourth cycle of nivolumab. The CDR3 reads CASSLEAGGPTKNIQYF. DNA sequence: TGTGCCAGCAGCTTAGAAGCGGGAGGGCCGACCAAAAACATTCAGTACTTC. When the CDR3 is completed using the reference TRBV7-2 and TRBJ2-4 genes on either side, the full variable domain is GAGVSQSPSNKVTEKGKDVELRCDPISGHTALYWYRQSLGQGLEFLIYFQGNSAPDKSGLPSDRFSAERTGGSVSTLTIQRTQQEDSAVYLCASSLEAGGPTKNIQYFGAGTRLSVL.